These T cell receptor beta chains were read from a single sample in a study of CD8+ T cells in alopecia areata. The data were produced by immunoSEQ multiplex PCR, yet TCRdb's version contains in-frame clones alone and is incomplete. The table records about 99,000 clones, 55% of them present only once. The sequenced sample consisted of CD4+ T cells sorted from blood. The receptors derive from a human donor in good health. Both conserved end residues are part of each CDR3. A D gene is named only where the DNA matches it firmly. Some rows mark clone size as missing; the rest say once, few, many or name a class of expanded clone.

D	V	J	size	CDR3	DNA
NA	TRBV29-1	TRBJ1-2	NA	CSVELYGYTF	TGCAGCGTTGAACTCTATGGCTACACCTTC
TRBD1	TRBV4-3	TRBJ1-5	NA	CASSQEWNRGNQPQHF	TGCGCCAGCAGCCAAGAGTGGAACAGGGGGAATCAGCCCCAGCATTTT
NA	TRBV18	TRBJ1-4	NA	CASSPTATNEKLFF	TGTGCCAGCTCACCAACAGCAACTAATGAAAAACTGTTTTTT
NA	TRBV29-1	TRBJ1-2	NA	CSAGENGYTF	TGCAGCGCCGGAGAGAATGGCTACACCTTC
NA	TRBV30	TRBJ2-4	few	CAWSAPNIQYF	TGTGCCTGGAGTGCCCCAAACATTCAGTACTTC
TRBD2	TRBV2	TRBJ2-3	NA	CASRDSGEGDTQYF	TGTGCCAGCAGGGATAGCGGGGAAGGAGATACGCAGTATTTT
TRBD1	TRBV5-1	TRBJ2-7	NA	CASSLGPRRGSHEQYF	TGCGCCAGCAGCTTGGGCCCGCGCAGGGGGTCCCACGAGCAGTACTTC
TRBD2	TRBV7-2	TRBJ2-5	NA	CASSMAGVRETQYF	TGTGCCAGCAGCATGGCGGGGGTCAGGGAGACCCAGTACTTC
NA	TRBV5-1	TRBJ2-7	once	CASSPDSTATYEQYF	TGCGCCAGCAGCCCGGACAGCACCGCTACCTACGAGCAGTACTTC
NA	TRBV29-1	TRBJ1-2	NA	CSASLVGVGYTF	TGCAGCGCATCCCTGGTGGGTGTAGGCTACACCTTC
NA	TRBV29-1	TRBJ1-1	NA	CSVHRGQSRGTEAFF	TGCAGCGTCCATCGTGGACAGTCTAGAGGCACTGAAGCTTTCTTT
TRBD1	TRBV29-1	TRBJ1-1	NA	CSVAKGANTEAFF	TGCAGCGTTGCTAAGGGGGCGAACACTGAAGCTTTCTTT
NA	TRBV30	TRBJ2-7	NA	CAWRDAAYEQYF	TGTGCCTGGAGGGACGCGGCCTACGAGCAGTACTTC
NA	TRBV4-2	TRBJ2-7	NA	CASSQDWSVEQYF	TGTGCCAGCAGCCAAGACTGGTCAGTCGAGCAGTACTTC
NA	TRBV9	TRBJ2-5	once	CASSVGSAGVGETQYF	TGTGCCAGCAGCGTAGGATCAGCAGGGGTTGGGGAGACCCAGTACTTC
NA	TRBV6-5	TRBJ2-7	NA	CASSSRSGTLDEQYF	TGTGCCAGCAGTTCCCGTTCCGGGACACTGGACGAGCAGTACTTC
TRBD2	TRBV4-2	TRBJ2-3	few	CASSQDPSGGATDTQYF	TGTGCCAGCAGCCAAGACCCCAGCGGGGGAGCCACAGATACGCAGTATTTT
TRBD1	TRBV7-2	TRBJ2-7	once	CASSGQGRYEQYF	TGTGCCAGCAGTGGACAGGGGAGGTACGAGCAGTACTTC
NA	TRBV5-1	TRBJ1-2	NA	CASSPEGPYGYTF	TGCGCCAGCAGCCCGGAGGGACCCTATGGCTACACCTTC
NA	TRBV30	TRBJ2-1	NA	CAWRGYLAPNEQFF	TGTGCCTGGAGGGGATATCTAGCCCCCAATGAGCAGTTCTTC
TRBD1	TRBV5-1	TRBJ1-6	NA	CASSLRGGGLNSPLHF	TGCGCCAGCAGCTTAAGAGGGGGCGGCCTTAATTCACCCCTCCACTTT
NA	TRBV30	TRBJ2-7	few	CAWSVGGRSSYEQYF	TGTGCCTGGAGCGTTGGTGGAAGGAGCTCCTACGAGCAGTACTTC
TRBD1	TRBV25-1	TRBJ1-1	NA	CASSEFGQGEMGDTEAFF	TGTGCCAGCAGTGAATTCGGACAGGGCGAGATGGGGGACACTGAAGCTTTCTTT
NA	TRBV7-2	TRBJ2-3	NA	CASSASQGPDTQYF	TGTGCCAGCAGCGCATCACAGGGCCCAGATACGCAGTATTTT
NA	TRBV6-5	TRBJ1-2	few	CASSYSPDGGYTF	TGTGCCAGCAGTTACTCGCCGGATGGTGGCTACACCTTC
TRBD1	TRBV29-1	TRBJ1-2	once	CSVELPTGSHYGYTF	TGCAGCGTTGAACTCCCGACAGGGTCTCACTATGGCTACACCTTC
NA	TRBV30	TRBJ1-2	once	CAWRRGVYGYTF	TGTGCCTGGCGAAGGGGGGTTTACGGCTACACCTTC
TRBD1	TRBV30	TRBJ1-2	NA	CAWSKGTVPFGF	TGTGCCTGGAGCAAAGGGACAGTACCTTTCGGCTTC
NA	TRBV10-3	TRBJ2-2	NA	CAIGRYTGELFF	TGTGCCATCGGGCGATACACCGGGGAGCTGTTTTTT
TRBD2	TRBV7-2	TRBJ2-3	NA	CASSSGRDSTDTQYF	TGTGCCAGCAGCTCAGGGAGGGACAGCACAGATACGCAGTATTTT
NA	TRBV9	TRBJ1-1	NA	CASSVVSQGNTEAFF	TGTGCCAGCAGCGTAGTATCCCAGGGGAACACTGAAGCTTTCTTT
TRBD1	TRBV5-6	TRBJ1-2	NA	CASSLATRQGNYGYTF	TGTGCCAGCAGCTTGGCCACGAGACAGGGGAACTATGGCTACACCTTC
TRBD1	TRBV29-1	TRBJ1-1	NA	CSGEEGAIEAFF	TGCAGCGGAGAGGAGGGGGCTATTGAAGCTTTCTTT
NA	TRBV23-1	TRBJ2-5	NA	CASSVHETQYF	TGTGCCAGCAGCGTACATGAGACCCAGTACTTC
TRBD1	TRBV4-1	TRBJ1-6	NA	CASSQGRTGANSPLHF	TGCGCCAGCAGCCAAGGCAGGACAGGGGCTAATTCACCCCTCCACTTT
NA	TRBV29-1	TRBJ2-5	few	CSGRTLGETQYF	TGCAGCGGGAGGACCTTGGGAGAGACCCAGTACTTC
NA	TRBV2	TRBJ2-2	NA	CASTGTTNTGELFF	TGTGCCAGCACCGGGACAACGAACACCGGGGAGCTGTTTTTT
NA	TRBV27	TRBJ2-5	once	CASSFDRETQYF	TGTGCCAGCAGTTTCGACCGAGAGACCCAGTACTTC
TRBD2	TRBV7-2	TRBJ2-5	few	CASSSPTSPETQYF	TGTGCCAGCAGCTCCCCGACTAGCCCGGAGACCCAGTACTTC
NA	TRBV7-9	TRBJ1-2	few	CASRAAHYGYTF	TGTGCCAGCAGGGCAGCCCACTATGGCTACACCTTC
NA	TRBV30	TRBJ2-7	NA	CAWRAGAWLGEQYF	TGTGCCTGGAGAGCCGGAGCGTGGCTGGGGGAGCAGTACTTC
NA	TRBV6-6	TRBJ1-1	NA	CASVGANTEAFF	TGTGCCAGCGTAGGCGCGAATACTGAAGCTTTCTTT
NA	TRBV30	TRBJ2-7	NA	CAWRVGGGPLEQYF	TGTGCCTGGAGGGTTGGAGGGGGGCCCCTCGAGCAGTACTTC
TRBD1	TRBV19	TRBJ1-5	few	CASSRLGFDDRGGQPQHF	TGTGCCAGTAGTCGGTTGGGGTTTGATGACAGGGGAGGTCAGCCCCAGCATTTT